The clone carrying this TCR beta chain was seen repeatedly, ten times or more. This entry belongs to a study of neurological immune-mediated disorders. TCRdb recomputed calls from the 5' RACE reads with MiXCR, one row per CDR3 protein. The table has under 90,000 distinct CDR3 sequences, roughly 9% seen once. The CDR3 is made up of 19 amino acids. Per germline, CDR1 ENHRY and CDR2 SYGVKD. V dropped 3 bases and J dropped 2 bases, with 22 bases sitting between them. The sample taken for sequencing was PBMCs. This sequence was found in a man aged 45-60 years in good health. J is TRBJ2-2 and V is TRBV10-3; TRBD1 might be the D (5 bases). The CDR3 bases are TGTGCCATCAGTGAAGGCAGGGCCCTATCGTTCCATAACACCGGGGAGCTGTTTTTT. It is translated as CAISEGRALSFHNTGELFF.